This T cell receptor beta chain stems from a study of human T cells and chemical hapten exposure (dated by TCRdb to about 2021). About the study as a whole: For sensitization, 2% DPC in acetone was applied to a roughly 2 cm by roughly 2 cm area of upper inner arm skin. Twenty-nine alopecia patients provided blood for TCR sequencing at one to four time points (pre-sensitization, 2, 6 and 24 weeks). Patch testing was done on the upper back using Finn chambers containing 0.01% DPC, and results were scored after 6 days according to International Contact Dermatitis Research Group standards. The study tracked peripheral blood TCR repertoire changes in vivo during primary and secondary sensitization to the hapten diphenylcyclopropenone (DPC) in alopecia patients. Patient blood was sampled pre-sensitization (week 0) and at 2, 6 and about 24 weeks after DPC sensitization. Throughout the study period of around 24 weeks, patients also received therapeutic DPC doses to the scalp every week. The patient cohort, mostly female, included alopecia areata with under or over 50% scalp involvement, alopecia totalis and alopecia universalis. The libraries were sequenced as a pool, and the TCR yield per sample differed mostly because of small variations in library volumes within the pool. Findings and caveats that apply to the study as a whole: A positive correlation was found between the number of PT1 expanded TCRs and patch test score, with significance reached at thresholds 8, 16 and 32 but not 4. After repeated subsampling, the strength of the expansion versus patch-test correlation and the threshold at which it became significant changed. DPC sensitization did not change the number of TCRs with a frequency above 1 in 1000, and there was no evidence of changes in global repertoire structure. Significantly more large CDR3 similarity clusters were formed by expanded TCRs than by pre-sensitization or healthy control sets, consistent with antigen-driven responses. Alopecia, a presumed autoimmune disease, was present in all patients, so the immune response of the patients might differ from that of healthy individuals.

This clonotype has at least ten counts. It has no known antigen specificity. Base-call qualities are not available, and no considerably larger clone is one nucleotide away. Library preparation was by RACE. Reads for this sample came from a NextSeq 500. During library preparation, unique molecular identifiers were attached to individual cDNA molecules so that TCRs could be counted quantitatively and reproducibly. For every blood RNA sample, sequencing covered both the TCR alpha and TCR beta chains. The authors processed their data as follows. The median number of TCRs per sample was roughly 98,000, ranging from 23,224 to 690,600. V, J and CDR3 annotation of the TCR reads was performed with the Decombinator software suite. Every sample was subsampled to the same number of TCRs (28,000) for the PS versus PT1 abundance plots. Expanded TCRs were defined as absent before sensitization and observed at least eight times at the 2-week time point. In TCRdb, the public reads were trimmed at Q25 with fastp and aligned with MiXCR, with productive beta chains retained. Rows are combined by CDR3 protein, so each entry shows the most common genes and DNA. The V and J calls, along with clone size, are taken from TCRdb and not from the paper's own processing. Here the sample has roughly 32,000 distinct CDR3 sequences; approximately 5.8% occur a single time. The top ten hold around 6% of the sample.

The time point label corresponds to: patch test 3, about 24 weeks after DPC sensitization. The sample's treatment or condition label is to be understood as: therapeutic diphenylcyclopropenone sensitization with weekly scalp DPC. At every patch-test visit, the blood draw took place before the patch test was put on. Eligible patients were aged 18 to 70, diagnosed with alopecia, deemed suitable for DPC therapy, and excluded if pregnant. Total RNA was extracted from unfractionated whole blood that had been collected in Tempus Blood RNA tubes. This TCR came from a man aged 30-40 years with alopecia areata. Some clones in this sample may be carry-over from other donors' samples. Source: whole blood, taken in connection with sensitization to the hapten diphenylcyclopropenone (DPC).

The DNA reads as follows: TGTGCCAGCAGCTACTGGGCTGGGAATGAGCAGTTCTTC. It is translated as CASSYWAGNEQFF. The chain employs TRBV5-5 and TRBJ2-1; the D gene is unclear. From the germline V gene (reference sequence), CDR1 is SGHKS and CDR2 is YYEKEE. The trim is 3 bases for V and 7 bases for J, with a gap of 11 bases between the germline ends. The CDR3 contains 13 residues, cysteine and phenylalanine counted. Kept here is only the CDR3 DNA, which spans 39 bases and is read in frame from base 1.